The source of this T cell receptor (beta chain) is a study of cytomegalovirus exposure and HLA in healthy donors. As regards this clone: Its target is not known.

In germline, CDR1 is SGDLS, CDR2 YYNGEE. There are 18 residues in the CDR3. The V end was cut by 3 bases, the J end by 5 bases, with 23 bases between. The PCR was carried out with 60 Vbeta primers and 13 Jbeta primers. Per the authors' pipeline: A later analysis tallied tens of millions of unique TCR beta chains, 9.5 million to 14 million of them shared. The method was immunoSEQ multiplex PCR; TCRdb's version includes in-frame clones alone and lacks a portion of them. Clonal size and the V and J genes are those of that table, whereas D and trimming came from the DNA. The data hold more than 90,000 clones, with over 60% observed a single time. Study-wide findings and caveats: Being indistinguishable, some V segments were excluded, TRBV6-2 and TRBV6-3 among them.

The source material was PBMCs. The rearrangement uses TRBV9 and TRBJ2-2, with D possibly matching TRBD1 (5 bases). The TCR sequence derives from a man in his thirties or forties in good health and CMV-seropositive. CDR3 amino acids: CASSESRGGRGRTGELFF. CDR3 sequence (DNA): TGTGCCAGCAGCGAGTCCCGTGGTGGAAGGGGAAGGACCGGGGAGCTGTTTTTT.